The source of this T cell receptor (beta chain) is a study of blood T cell repertoires in COVID-19. Study summary: Spain, Italy and the United States supplied samples that represented acute and convalescent COVID-19. The analysed material was cDNA or gDNA that came from T cells, B-cell-depleted T cells, or PBMCs.

In the source study's methods: By means of reference gene primer amplification, nucleated cell counts were estimated. The data were produced by immunoSEQ multiplex PCR, yet TCRdb's version contains in-frame clones alone and is incomplete. D and trimming come from the DNA, and the V and J calls and clone size come from that table. The table has more than 100,000 clones, approximately 89% seen once; the top ten hold about 15%. CDR1 and CDR2 from the germline V gene are SGHRS and YFSETQ. V lost 0 bases and J 8 bases, leaving 17 bases between the germline ends. The CDR3 is made up of 15 amino acids. The receptor was derived from an elderly woman in a cohort sampled during active COVID-19. The sequenced material came from peripheral blood. The rearrangement uses TRBV5-1 and TRBJ1-2; a weak D match, TRBD1 (5 bases). CDR3 sequence (DNA): TGCGCCAGCAGCTTGGACCCCCTGGGACTTCAGGGCTACACCTTC. Amino acid sequence: CASSLDPLGLQGYTF.